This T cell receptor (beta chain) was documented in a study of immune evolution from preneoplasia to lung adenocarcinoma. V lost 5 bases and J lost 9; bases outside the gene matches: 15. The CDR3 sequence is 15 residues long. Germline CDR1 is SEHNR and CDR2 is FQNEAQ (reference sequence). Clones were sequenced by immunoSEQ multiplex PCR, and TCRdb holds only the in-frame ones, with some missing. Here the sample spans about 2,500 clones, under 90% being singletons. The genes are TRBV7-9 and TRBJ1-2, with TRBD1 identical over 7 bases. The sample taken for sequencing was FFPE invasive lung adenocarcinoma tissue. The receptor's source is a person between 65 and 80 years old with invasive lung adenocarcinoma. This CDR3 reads CASSPPGQTLESYTF. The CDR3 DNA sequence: TGTGCCAGCAGCCCCCCGGGACAGACCCTCGAAAGCTACACCTTC. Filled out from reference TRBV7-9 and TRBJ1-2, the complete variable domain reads DTGVSQNPRHKITKRGQNVTFRCDPISEHNRLYWYRQTLGQGPEFLTYFQNEAQLEKSRLLSDRFSAERPKGSFSTLEIQRTEQGDSAMYLCASSPPGQTLESYTFGSGTRLTVV.